The rows below give T cell receptor beta chains drawn from one sample of a study of T-cell memory formation after mild COVID-19. TCRdb itself ran the 5' RACE reads through MiXCR, one entry per CDR3 protein. The table has more than 150,000 distinct CDR3 sequences, about a fifth seen once. The sample taken for sequencing was PBMCs or a T cell subset sorted from them (not recorded which). These receptors originate from an adult woman who had mild COVID-19 (a few samples of this study predate the infection). Cell type and time point are not known. The CDR3 runs from the conserved cysteine through the conserved F or W. The order of the fields is clone size, V gene, D gene, J gene, CDR3 protein, CDR3 DNA. D genes are given only for firm matches. Where a row states a size, it is once, few, many or the class of an expanded clone; other rows omit it.

>few|TRBV14|NA|TRBJ2-7
CASSQVGIGTIPYEQYF
TGTGCCAGCAGCCAAGTTGGGATAGGGACAATCCCCTACGAGCAGTACTTC
>few|TRBV4-1|TRBD2|TRBJ2-1
CASSQAERGYNEQFF
TGCGCCAGCAGCCAAGCCGAGCGGGGCTACAATGAGCAGTTCTTC
>NA|TRBV7-9|NA|TRBJ2-3
CASSVSLGGGGADTQYF
TGTGCCAGCAGTGTATCTCTGGGTGGCGGCGGGGCAGATACGCAGTATTTT
>NA|TRBV3-1|TRBD2|TRBJ2-1
CASSQPGLAPDEQFF
TGTGCCAGCAGCCAACCGGGACTAGCGCCGGATGAGCAGTTCTTC
>NA|TRBV7-9|TRBD1|TRBJ1-3
CASSSTGVTSGNTIYF
TGTGCCAGCAGCTCCACAGGGGTCACCTCTGGAAACACCATATATTTT
>NA|TRBV20-1|TRBD1|TRBJ1-5
CSASPRDSAVTYSNQPQHF
TGCAGTGCTAGCCCAAGGGACAGCGCCGTAACTTATAGCAATCAGCCCCAGCATTTT
>few|TRBV29-1|NA|TRBJ1-5
CSVAKGWNQPQHF
TGCAGCGTTGCTAAGGGATGGAATCAGCCCCAGCATTTT
>few|TRBV9|NA|TRBJ1-2
CASSGTLDRGYTF
TGTGCCAGCAGCGGAACCTTAGATCGGGGCTACACCTTC
>few|TRBV29-1|TRBD2|TRBJ2-7
CSVEDLGTSGTYEQYF
TGCAGCGTTGAAGATCTGGGGACTAGCGGCACCTACGAGCAGTACTTC
>few|TRBV15|NA|TRBJ2-7
CATRGAYEQYF
TGTGCCACCAGGGGGGCCTACGAGCAGTACTTC
>few|TRBV10-3|NA|TRBJ2-7
CAISEAHEQYF
TGTGCCATCAGTGAAGCACACGAGCAGTACTTC
>few|TRBV14|NA|TRBJ2-7
CASSYGLNSYEQYF
TGTGCCAGTTCCTACGGACTGAACTCCTACGAGCAGTACTTC
>many|TRBV7-8|NA|TRBJ2-7
CASSLFETQGGEQYF
TGTGCCAGCAGCTTATTTGAGACGCAGGGTGGAGAGCAGTACTTC
>few|TRBV12-3/TRBV12-4|NA|TRBJ2-1
CASSLVGEWGNEQFF
TGTGCCAGCAGTTTAGTAGGGGAATGGGGGAATGAGCAGTTCTTC
>few|TRBV3-1|NA|TRBJ2-1
CASTREGLYNEQFF
TGTGCCAGCACTAGAGAGGGGCTCTACAATGAGCAGTTCTTC
>many|TRBV12-3/TRBV12-4|NA|TRBJ2-7
CASSPQGLPYEQYF
TGTGCCAGCAGTCCCCAGGGGTTACCCTACGAGCAGTACTTC
>NA|TRBV10-3|NA|TRBJ2-2
CAISTGPNTGELFF
TGTGCCATCAGTACGGGTCCTAACACCGGGGAGCTGTTTTTT
>few|TRBV7-9|TRBD2|TRBJ2-1
CASSPPSGRIYNEQFF
TGTGCCAGCAGTCCACCTAGCGGGAGAATTTACAATGAGCAGTTCTTC
>NA|TRBV7-9|TRBD2|TRBJ2-3
CASSWGLAGGRDTQYF
TGTGCCAGCAGCTGGGGACTAGCGGGAGGGCGAGATACGCAGTATTTT
>NA|TRBV29-1|NA|TRBJ1-2
CSVETESTGYTF
TGCAGCGTTGAAACGGAAAGCACCGGCTACACCTTC
>NA|TRBV13|TRBD1|TRBJ2-1
CASSPGRGTGGIYNEQFF
TGTGCCAGCAGCCCCGGACGGGGGACAGGGGGCATCTACAATGAGCAGTTCTTC
>many|TRBV5-1|NA|TRBJ2-1
CASSLDEPTDNEQFF
TGCGCCAGCAGCTTGGACGAGCCTACCGACAATGAGCAGTTCTTC
>few|TRBV29-1|NA|TRBJ2-5
CSVEIGQGWETQYF
TGCAGCGTTGAAATCGGGCAGGGGTGGGAGACCCAGTACTTC
>NA|TRBV7-9|NA|TRBJ2-1
CASSSQRRALEQFF
TGTGCCAGCAGCTCGCAAAGGAGGGCCCTAGAGCAGTTCTTC
>few|TRBV2|NA|TRBJ1-2
CASSPSAGLNYGYTF
TGTGCCAGCAGTCCTAGTGCGGGGTTAAACTATGGCTACACCTTC
>few|TRBV12-3/TRBV12-4|TRBD1|TRBJ2-3
CASEGAGDTQYF
TGTGCCAGTGAGGGGGCGGGAGATACGCAGTATTTT
>few|TRBV10-3|NA|TRBJ2-5
CAISGSGGQPLQETQYF
TGTGCCATCAGTGGCTCGGGGGGCCAACCTTTACAAGAGACCCAGTACTTC
>NA|TRBV15|TRBD2|TRBJ2-1
CATSEAGDSYNEQFF
TGTGCCACCTCCGAGGCGGGAGACTCCTACAATGAGCAGTTCTTC
>NA|TRBV12-3/TRBV12-4|TRBD1|TRBJ2-7
CASRGRQGVWYEQYF
TGTGCCAGCAGGGGTAGACAGGGCGTTTGGTACGAGCAGTACTTC
>few|TRBV15|TRBD2|TRBJ2-1
CATTRGGNEQFF
TGTGCCACCACCCGGGGGGGCAATGAGCAGTTCTTC